This passage covers 15 T cell receptor beta chains from one sample sequenced in a study of vaccination and CD4 T cells after COVID-19. Cultured CD4+ T cells had their DNA profiled by the Oncomine TCR Beta short-read assay. Via MiXCR, TCRdb re-called the PCR reads, giving one row per CDR3 protein. The profile shows around 15,000 distinct CDR3 sequences, around 40% of them singletons. Their cognate antigens are unknown. The sample's treatment: roughly 11-day PBMC culture with coronavirus spike peptide pools or control peptides (ViraFEST assay). Sequenced material: CD4+ T cells from blood, cultured in vitro, taken before SARS-CoV-2 vaccination. These receptors all stem from a human donor who received a COVID-19 vaccine.

The V gene is TRBV25-1, the J gene TRBJ2-1; 7 bases match TRBD2. This CDR3 is 19 amino acids long. V dropped 3 bases and J dropped 2; count of bases not matched to a gene: 16. Germline V CDR1 and CDR2: MGHDK, SYGVNS. The DNA of the CDR3 is TGTGCCAGCAGTGAGGTTGTTCAGACCCAGACTAGCCCCTACAATGAGCAGTTCTTC. Amino acids: CASSEVVQTQTSPYNEQFF.

This clonotype was seen more than once but under ten times. The rearrangement links TRBV7-3 to TRBJ1-6; 9 nucleotides align to TRBD1. The V gene end was trimmed by 4 bases and the J gene end by 5 bases; junction bases not matched to a gene: 6. CDR3 length equals 16 residues. Looked up from germline, CDR1 is SGHTA and CDR2 is FQGTGA. CDR3 nucleotides: TGTGCCAGCAGCTCAACAGGGGGCGCGAATAATTCACCCCTCCACTTT. Translated, it gives CASSSTGGANNSPLHF.

The chain employs TRBV19 and TRBJ2-5; weak D call: TRBD2 (7 bases). This CDR3 region has 12 residues. Per the germline V gene, CDR1 is LNHDA and CDR2 is SQIVND (reference sequence). Trimming shortened V by 10 bases and J by 6 bases, and 15 bases separated the two germline ends. The CDR3 coding sequence is TGTGCCACCCAACAGGGAGGGAAGACCCAGTACTTC. Its protein product is CATQQGGKTQYF.

The chain carries TRBV5-4 and TRBJ1-6; TRBD1 matches 8 bases. The CDR3 sequence is 15 residues long. V gave up 5 bases and J gave up 8 bases; unmatched junction bases: 9. CDR1 and CDR2 from the germline V gene are SGHNT and YYREEE (reference sequence). Here the CDR3 reads CASRSAETGDSPLHF. CDR3 DNA: TGTGCCAGCAGGTCAGCCGAGACAGGGGATTCACCCCTCCACTTT.

V gene TRBV24-1 combines with J gene TRBJ2-1; TRBD1 aligns across 9 bases. In germline, CDR1 is KGHDR, CDR2 SFDVKD. The length of the CDR3 is 15 residues. The V gene end was trimmed by 7 bases and the J gene end by 2 bases; junction bases not matched to a gene: 5. The CDR3 DNA is TGTGCCACCAGCGAAGGACAGGGGCCCTACAATGAGCAGTTCTTC. Protein product: CATSEGQGPYNEQFF.

The V and J genes are TRBV28 and TRBJ1-1; D is possibly TRBD1 (6 bases). The CDR3 covers 17 residues. V lost 2 bases to trimming and J lost 5 bases, with 21 bases between them. CDR1 and CDR2 (germline): MDHEN, SYDVKM. This chain's CDR3 is CASSLIGTHGEMTEAFF. Here the CDR3 DNA reads TGTGCCAGCAGTTTAATCGGGACACATGGTGAGATGACTGAAGCTTTCTTT.

This clonotype was counted a few times. The chain carries TRBV12-3 or TRBV12-4 and TRBJ2-7; 10 nucleotides align to TRBD1. The CDR3 contains 14 residues. V shed 3 bases and J 11 bases; nucleotides not matched to a gene: 10. The CDR3 DNA reads TGTGCCAGCAGTTTGGCCTCCAGACAGGGGGCAGAGTACTTC. This encodes CASSLASRQGAEYF.

This chain joins TRBV11-2 and TRBJ2-5; unclear D gene. Per germline, CDR1 SGHAT and CDR2 FQNNGV. CDR3 length equals 15 residues. V dropped 1 base and J dropped 2 bases, with 11 bases sitting between them. CDR3 in amino acids: CASSLGTSDQETQYF. In nucleotides, the CDR3 is TGTGCCAGCAGCTTAGGGACCTCAGATCAAGAGACCCAGTACTTC.

The chain couples TRBV21-1 to TRBJ1-5; the D call TRBD1 from the table was never checked on the DNA. TRBV21-1 is labeled a pseudogene. The CDR3 contains 16 residues. The CDR3 bases are TGTGCCAGCAGCCCAGGGAGACAGTTTAGCAATCAGCCCCAGCATTTT. It encodes CASSPGRQFSNQPQHF.

There are a few counts of this clonotype. The rearrangement uses TRBV19 and TRBJ1-5; 10 positions agree with TRBD1. The CDR3 extends over 15 amino acids. V lost 5 bases, J lost 7 bases, and 8 bases stayed unmatched. CDR1 is LNHDA, CDR2 SQIVND, per germline (reference sequence). CDR3 DNA sequence: TGTGCCAGTAGTCGCCGGGACAGGGGTTACCAGCCCCAGCATTTT. This sequence encodes CASSRRDRGYQPQHF.

The chain has TRBV6-2 or TRBV6-3 and TRBJ2-7; D may correspond to TRBD1 or TRBD2 (5 bases each). The CDR3 spans 14 residues. CDR1 and CDR2 (germline): MNHEY, SVGEGT. V gave up 6 bases and J gave up 2 bases, with 14 bases separating them. The CDR3 spells CASRVPGPTYEQYF. CDR3 DNA: TGTGCCAGCAGGGTTCCGGGGCCTACCTACGAGCAGTACTTC.

This chain connects TRBV7-2 to TRBJ1-2; 7 bases align to TRBD1. The CDR3 spans 15 residues. V gave up 3 bases and J gave up 0 bases; unmatched junction bases: 4. CDR1 is SGHTA and CDR2 is FQGNSA in the germline V gene. This chain's CDR3 is CASSLDRLANYGYTF. In nucleotides, the CDR3 is TGTGCCAGCAGCTTGGACAGGCTCGCTAACTATGGCTACACCTTC.

This clonotype was found a few times. CDR3 in DNA: TGTGCCAGCAAAGAACAGGGGGCTGAAGCTTTCTTT. Translating it yields CASKEQGAEAFF. The chain recombines TRBV6-1 with TRBJ1-1; 8 bases are a match to TRBD1. Per germline, CDR1 MNHNS and CDR2 SASEGT. This CDR3 is 12 amino acids long. The junction had 4 bases not matched to a gene; V was cut back by 7 bases and J by 6 bases.

V is TRBV7-6 and J is TRBJ2-7, with 7 bases aligning to TRBD1. The CDR3 sequence is 15 residues long. The trim removed 4 bases at V and 4 bases at J, leaving 10 bases unmatched. Germline loops: CDR1 SGHVS, CDR2 FNYEAQ. The CDR3 is CASSSSDRDIYEQYF. CDR3 sequence (DNA): TGTGCCAGCAGCTCATCCGACAGGGATATTTACGAGCAGTACTTC. The whole variable domain, filled in from reference TRBV7-6 and TRBJ2-7, reads GAGVSQSPRYKVTKRGQDVALRCDPISGHVSLYWYRQALGQGPEFLTYFNYEAQQDKSGLPNDRFSAERPEGSISTLTIQRTEQRDSAMYRCASSSSDRDIYEQYFGPGTRLTVT.

The CDR3 coding sequence is TGTGCCAGTACGTCGCAGGGGAGGACCCTCTCGGAAACTGAAGCTTTCTTT. Protein product: CASTSQGRTLSETEAFF. This chain joins TRBV19 and TRBJ1-1; D is perhaps TRBD1 (6 bases). Per germline, CDR1 LNHDA and CDR2 SQIVND (reference sequence). This CDR3 contains 17 residues. V was shortened by 7 bases and J by 5 bases, with 26 bases between the two germline ends. Supplemented by reference TRBV19 and TRBJ1-1, the full variable domain reads DGGITQSPKYLFRKEGQNVTLSCEQNLNHDAMYWYRQDPGQGLRLIYYSQIVNDFQKGDIAEGYSVSREKKESFPLTVTSAQKNPTAFYLCASTSQGRTLSETEAFFGQGTRLTVV.